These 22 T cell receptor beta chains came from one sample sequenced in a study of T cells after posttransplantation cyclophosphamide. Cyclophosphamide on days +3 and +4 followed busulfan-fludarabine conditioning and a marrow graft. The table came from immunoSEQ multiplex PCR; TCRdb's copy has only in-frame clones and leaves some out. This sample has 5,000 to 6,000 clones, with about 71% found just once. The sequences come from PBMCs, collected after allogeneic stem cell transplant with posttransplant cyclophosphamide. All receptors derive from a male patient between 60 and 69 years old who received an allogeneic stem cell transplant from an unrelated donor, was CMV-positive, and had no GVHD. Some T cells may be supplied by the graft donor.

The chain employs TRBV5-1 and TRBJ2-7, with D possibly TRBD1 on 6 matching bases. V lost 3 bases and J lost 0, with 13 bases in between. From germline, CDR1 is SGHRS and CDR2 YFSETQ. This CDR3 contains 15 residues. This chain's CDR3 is CASSSGVISSYEQYF. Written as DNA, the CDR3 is TGCGCCAGCAGCTCAGGGGTTATAAGCTCCTACGAGCAGTACTTC.

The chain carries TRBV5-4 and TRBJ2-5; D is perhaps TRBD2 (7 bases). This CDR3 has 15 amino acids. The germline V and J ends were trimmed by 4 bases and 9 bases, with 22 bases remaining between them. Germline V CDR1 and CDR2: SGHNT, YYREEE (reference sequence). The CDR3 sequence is CASSVVGGAPSAQYF. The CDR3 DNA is TGTGCCAGCAGCGTAGTGGGGGGGGCGCCGTCGGCCCAGTACTTC. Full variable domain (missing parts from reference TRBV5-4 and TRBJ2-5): ETGVTQSPTHLIKTRGQQVTLRCSSQSGHNTVSWYQQALGQGPQFIFQYYREEENGRGNFPPRFSGLQFPNYSSELNVNALELDDSALYLCASSVVGGAPSAQYFGPGTRLLVL.

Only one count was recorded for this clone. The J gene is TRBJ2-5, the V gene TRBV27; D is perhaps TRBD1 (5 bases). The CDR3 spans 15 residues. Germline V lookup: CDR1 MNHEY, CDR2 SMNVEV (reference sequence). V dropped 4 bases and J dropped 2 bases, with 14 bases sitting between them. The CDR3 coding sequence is TGTGCCAGCAGTTCCAGCCGACAGTTACAAGAGACCCAGTACTTC. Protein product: CASSSSRQLQETQYF.

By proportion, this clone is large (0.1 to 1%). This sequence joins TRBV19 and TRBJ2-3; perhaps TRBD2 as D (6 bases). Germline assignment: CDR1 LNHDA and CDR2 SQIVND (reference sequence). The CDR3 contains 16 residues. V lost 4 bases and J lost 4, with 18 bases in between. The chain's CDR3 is CASSSSGRNVADTQYF. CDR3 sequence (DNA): TGTGCCAGTAGTAGCTCAGGGAGGAACGTGGCAGATACGCAGTATTTT.

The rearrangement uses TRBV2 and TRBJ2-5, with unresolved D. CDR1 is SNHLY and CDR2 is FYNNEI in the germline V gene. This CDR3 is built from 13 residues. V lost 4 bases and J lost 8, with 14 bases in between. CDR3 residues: CASSAVTPDTQYF. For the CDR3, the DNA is TGTGCCAGCAGTGCAGTGACACCCGATACCCAGTACTTC.

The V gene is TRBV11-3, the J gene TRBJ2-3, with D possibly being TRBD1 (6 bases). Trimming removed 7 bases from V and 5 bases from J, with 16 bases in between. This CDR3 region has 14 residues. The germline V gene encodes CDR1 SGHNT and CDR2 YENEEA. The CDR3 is CASTLGTRGDTQYF. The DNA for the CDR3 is TGTGCCAGCACCCTGGGGACACGGGGAGATACGCAGTATTTT. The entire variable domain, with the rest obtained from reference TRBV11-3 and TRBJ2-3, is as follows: EAGVVQSPRYKIIEKKQPVAFWCNPISGHNTLYWYLQNLGQGPELLIRYENEEAVDDSQLPKDRFSAERLKGVDSTLKIQPAELGDSAVYLCASTLGTRGDTQYFGPGTRLTVL.

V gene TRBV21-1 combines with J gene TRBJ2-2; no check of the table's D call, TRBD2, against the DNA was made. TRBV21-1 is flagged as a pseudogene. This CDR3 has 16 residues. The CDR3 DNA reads TGTGCCAGCAGCAAAGGCCTCAGGCGGGAGAAGAGGGAGCTGTTTTTT. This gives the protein CASSKGLRREKRELFF.

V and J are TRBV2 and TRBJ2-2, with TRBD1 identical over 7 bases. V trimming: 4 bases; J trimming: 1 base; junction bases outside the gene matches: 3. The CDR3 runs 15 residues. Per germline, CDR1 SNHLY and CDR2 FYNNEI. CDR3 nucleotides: TGTGCCAGCAGTGTTCGGACAGGGAACACCGGGGAGCTGTTTTTT. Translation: CASSVRTGNTGELFF.

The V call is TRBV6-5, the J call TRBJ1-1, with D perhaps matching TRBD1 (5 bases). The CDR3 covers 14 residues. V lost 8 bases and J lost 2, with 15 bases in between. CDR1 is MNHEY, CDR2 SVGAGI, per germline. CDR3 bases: TGTGCCAGCGGAGGGGCGGCTTTCAACACTGAAGCTTTCTTT. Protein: CASGGAAFNTEAFF.

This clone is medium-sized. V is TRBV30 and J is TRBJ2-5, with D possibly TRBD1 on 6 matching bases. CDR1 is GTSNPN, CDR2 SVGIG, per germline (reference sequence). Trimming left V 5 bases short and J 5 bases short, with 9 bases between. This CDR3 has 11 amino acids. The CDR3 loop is CAWQGLETQYF. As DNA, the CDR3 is TGTGCCTGGCAGGGGTTGGAGACCCAGTACTTC.

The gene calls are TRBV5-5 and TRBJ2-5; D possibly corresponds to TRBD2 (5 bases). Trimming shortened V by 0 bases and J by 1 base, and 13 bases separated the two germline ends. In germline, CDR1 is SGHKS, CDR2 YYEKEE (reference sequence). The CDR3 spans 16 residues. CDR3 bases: TGTGCCAGCAGCTTGGAAATCCGAGGAGGCCAAGAGACCCAGTACTTC. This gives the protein CASSLEIRGGQETQYF.

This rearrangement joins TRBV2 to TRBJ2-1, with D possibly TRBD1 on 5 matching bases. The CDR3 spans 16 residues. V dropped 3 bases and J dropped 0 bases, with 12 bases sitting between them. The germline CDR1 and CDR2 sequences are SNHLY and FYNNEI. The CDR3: CASSDQTGVSYNEQFF. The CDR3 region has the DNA TGTGCCAGCAGTGACCAAACAGGCGTCTCCTACAATGAGCAGTTCTTC.

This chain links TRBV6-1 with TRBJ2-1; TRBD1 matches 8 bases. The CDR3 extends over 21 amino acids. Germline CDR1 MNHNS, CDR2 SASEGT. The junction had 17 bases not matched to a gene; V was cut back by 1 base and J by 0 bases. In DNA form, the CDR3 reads TGTGCCAGCAGTGAAGAAGGATTATGGCGGACAGGGTCACACTCCTACAATGAGCAGTTCTTC. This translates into CASSEEGLWRTGSHSYNEQFF.

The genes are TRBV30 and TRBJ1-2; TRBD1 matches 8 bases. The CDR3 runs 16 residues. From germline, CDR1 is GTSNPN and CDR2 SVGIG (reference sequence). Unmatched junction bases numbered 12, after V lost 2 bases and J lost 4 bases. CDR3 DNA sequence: TGTGCCTGGAGTTTGGGGATTACCGGGACAGGCTATGGCTACACCTTC. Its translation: CAWSLGITGTGYGYTF.

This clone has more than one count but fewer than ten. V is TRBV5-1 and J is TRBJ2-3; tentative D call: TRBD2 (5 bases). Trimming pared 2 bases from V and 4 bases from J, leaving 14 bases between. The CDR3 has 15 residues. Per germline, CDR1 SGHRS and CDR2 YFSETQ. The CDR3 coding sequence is TGCGCCAGCAGCTTTTCTAGTCGGGGAGCAGATACGCAGTATTTT. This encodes CASSFSSRGADTQYF.

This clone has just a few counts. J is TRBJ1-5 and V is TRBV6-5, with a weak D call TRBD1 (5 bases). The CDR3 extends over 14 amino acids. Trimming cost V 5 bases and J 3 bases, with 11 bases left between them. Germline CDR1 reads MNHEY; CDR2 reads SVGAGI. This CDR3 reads CASSPSGNNQPQHF. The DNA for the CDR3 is TGTGCCAGCAGTCCCTCAGGGAACAATCAGCCCCAGCATTTT.

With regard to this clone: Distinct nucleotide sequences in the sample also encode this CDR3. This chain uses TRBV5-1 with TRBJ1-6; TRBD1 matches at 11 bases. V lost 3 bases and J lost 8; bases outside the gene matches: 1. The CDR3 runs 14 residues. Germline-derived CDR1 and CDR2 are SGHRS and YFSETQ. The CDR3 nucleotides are TGCGCCAGCAGCTCGGGACAGGGGGATTCACCCCTCCACTTT. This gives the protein CASSSGQGDSPLHF.

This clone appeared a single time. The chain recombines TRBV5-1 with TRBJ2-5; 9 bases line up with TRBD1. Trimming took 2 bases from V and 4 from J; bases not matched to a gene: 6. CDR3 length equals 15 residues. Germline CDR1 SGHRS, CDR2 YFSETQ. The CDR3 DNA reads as TGCGCCAGCAGCTTAAGGGGACAGGGAAGAGAGACCCAGTACTTC. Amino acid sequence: CASSLRGQGRETQYF.

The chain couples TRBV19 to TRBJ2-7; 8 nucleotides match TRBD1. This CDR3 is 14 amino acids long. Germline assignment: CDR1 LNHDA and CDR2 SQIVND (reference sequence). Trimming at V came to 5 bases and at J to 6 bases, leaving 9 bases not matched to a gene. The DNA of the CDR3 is TGTGCCAGTAGTGTCCAACAGGGGGTAAGCGAGCAGTACTTC. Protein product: CASSVQQGVSEQYF.

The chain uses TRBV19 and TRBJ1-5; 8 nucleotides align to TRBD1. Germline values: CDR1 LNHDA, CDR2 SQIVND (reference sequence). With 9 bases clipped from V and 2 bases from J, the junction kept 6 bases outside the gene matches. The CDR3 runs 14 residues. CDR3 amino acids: CASNQGAGNQPQHF. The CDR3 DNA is TGTGCCAGCAACCAGGGGGCAGGCAATCAGCCCCAGCATTTT.

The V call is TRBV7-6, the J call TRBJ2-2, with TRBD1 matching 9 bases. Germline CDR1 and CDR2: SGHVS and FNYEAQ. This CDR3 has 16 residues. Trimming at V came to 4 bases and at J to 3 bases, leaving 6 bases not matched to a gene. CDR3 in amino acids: CASSSHRGRDTGELFF. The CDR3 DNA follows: TGTGCCAGCAGCTCCCACAGGGGGCGCGACACCGGGGAGCTGTTTTTT.

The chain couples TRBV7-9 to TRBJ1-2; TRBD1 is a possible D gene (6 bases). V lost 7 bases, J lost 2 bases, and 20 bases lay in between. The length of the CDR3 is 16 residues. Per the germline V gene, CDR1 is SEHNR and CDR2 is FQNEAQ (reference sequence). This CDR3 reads CASTISGGGQNYGYTF. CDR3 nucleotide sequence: TGTGCCAGCACCATCTCTGGGGGGGGGCAGAACTATGGCTACACCTTC.